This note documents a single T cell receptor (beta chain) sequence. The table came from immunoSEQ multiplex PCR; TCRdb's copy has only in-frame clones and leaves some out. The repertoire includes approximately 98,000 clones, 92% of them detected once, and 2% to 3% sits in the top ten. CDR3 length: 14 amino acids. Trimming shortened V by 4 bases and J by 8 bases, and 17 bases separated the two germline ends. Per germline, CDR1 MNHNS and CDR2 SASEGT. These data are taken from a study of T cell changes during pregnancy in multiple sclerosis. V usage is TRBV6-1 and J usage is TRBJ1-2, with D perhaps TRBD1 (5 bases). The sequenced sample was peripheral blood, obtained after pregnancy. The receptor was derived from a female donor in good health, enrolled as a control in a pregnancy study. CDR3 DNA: TGTGCCAGCAGTGTTCTCGGCGGGGCTGACGGCTACACCTTC. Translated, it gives CASSVLGGADGYTF.